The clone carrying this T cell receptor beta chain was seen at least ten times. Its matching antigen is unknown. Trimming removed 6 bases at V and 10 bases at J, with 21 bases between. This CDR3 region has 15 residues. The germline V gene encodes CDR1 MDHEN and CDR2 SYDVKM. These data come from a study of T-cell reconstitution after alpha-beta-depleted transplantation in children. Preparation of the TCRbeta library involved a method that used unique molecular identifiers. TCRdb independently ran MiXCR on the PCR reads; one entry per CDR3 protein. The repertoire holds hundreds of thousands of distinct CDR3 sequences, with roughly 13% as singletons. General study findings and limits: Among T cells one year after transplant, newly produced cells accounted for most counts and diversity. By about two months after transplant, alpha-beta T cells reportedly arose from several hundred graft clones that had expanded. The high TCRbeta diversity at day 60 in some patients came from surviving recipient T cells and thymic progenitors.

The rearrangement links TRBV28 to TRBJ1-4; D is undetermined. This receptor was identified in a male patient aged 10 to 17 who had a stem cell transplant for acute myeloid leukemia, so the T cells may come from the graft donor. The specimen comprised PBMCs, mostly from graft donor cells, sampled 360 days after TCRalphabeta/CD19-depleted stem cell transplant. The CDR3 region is CASSPTPLSSVKLFF. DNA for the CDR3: TGTGCCAGCAGCCCGACCCCCCTCAGTTCCGTAAAACTGTTTTTT.